Shown below are 16 T cell receptor beta chains from a single sample sequenced in a study of blood T cell repertoires in COVID-19. The repertoire was sequenced with immunoSEQ multiplex PCR; TCRdb's copy has only in-frame clones and lacks some. The sample shows 200,000 to 250,000 clones, approximately 80% of them seen only once. The sample consisted of peripheral blood. The receptor set was obtained from a woman of 80 years or more with acute or convalescent COVID-19.

The V and J genes are TRBV7-9 and TRBJ1-6; TRBD1 might be the D (6 bases). Germline values: CDR1 SEHNR, CDR2 FQNEAQ (reference sequence). The CDR3 covers 14 residues. Deletions cut 5 bases from V and 10 bases from J, with 15 bases between. The chain's CDR3 is CASSLDRSGSPLHF. In DNA form, the CDR3 reads TGTGCCAGCAGCCTGGACAGAAGCGGCTCACCCCTCCACTTT.

The V call is TRBV7-3, the J call TRBJ2-3; tentative D call: TRBD2 (5 bases). V lost 3 bases, J lost 0 bases, and 10 bases lay in between. Germline assignment: CDR1 SGHTA and CDR2 FQGTGA. The CDR3 contains 15 residues. The DNA for the CDR3 is TGTGCCAGCAGCTTGGACTCGGCTAGCACAGATACGCAGTATTTT. Its protein product is CASSLDSASTDTQYF.

This clone was seen a few times. This rearrangement joins TRBV23-1 to TRBJ2-5; tentative D call: TRBD1 (5 bases). TRBV23-1 is flagged as an ORF with uncertain function. V was clipped by 5 bases and J by 1 base, with 8 bases between them. The CDR3 extends over 13 amino acids. CDR3 DNA: TGCGCCAGCAGTGGGGCCAGCCAAGAGACCCAGTACTTC. Its translation: CASSGASQETQYF.

The genes are TRBV9 and TRBJ1-1; D remains ambiguous. This CDR3 has 14 residues. Looked up from germline, CDR1 is SGDLS and CDR2 is YYNGEE. V lost 0 bases to trimming and J lost 6 bases, with 12 bases between them. CDR3: CASSVEGRGSEAFF. In DNA, the CDR3 is TGTGCCAGCAGCGTAGAAGGTCGAGGGTCTGAAGCTTTCTTT.

The V call is TRBV5-1, the J call TRBJ1-5; D not certain. Germline assignment: CDR1 SGHRS and CDR2 YFSETQ. The CDR3 loop spans 14 amino acids. The V end lost 0 bases, the J end lost 4 bases, and 8 bases lay between the germline ends. The chain's CDR3 is CASSLDGRNQPQHF. The CDR3 DNA is TGCGCCAGCAGCTTGGACGGGAGAAATCAGCCCCAGCATTTT.

The J gene is TRBJ2-2, the V gene TRBV7-9, with TRBD2 as a possible D gene (6 bases). The CDR3 loop spans 14 amino acids. CDR1 and CDR2 (germline): SEHNR, FQNEAQ (reference sequence). The CDR3 loop reads CVQRGLGDSGELFF. Written as DNA, the CDR3 is TGTGTTCAAAGGGGCTTAGGGGACTCCGGGGAGCTGTTTTTT. Full variable domain (missing parts from reference TRBV7-9 and TRBJ2-2): DTGVSQNPRHKITKRGQNVTFRCDPISEHNRLYWYRQTLGQGPEFLTYFQNEAQLEKSRLLSDRFSAERPKGSFSTLEIQRTEQGDSAMYLCVQRGLGDSGELFFGEGSRLTVL.

The chain couples TRBV19 to TRBJ2-2; 12 bases are shared with TRBD2. J gave up 6 bases and V 7 bases, and 15 bases lay outside the gene matches. Germline CDR1 reads LNHDA; CDR2 reads SQIVND (reference sequence). CDR3 size: 18 residues. In DNA form, the CDR3 reads TGTGCCAGTATTCTGGCTAGCGGGGGGGCGCCGGTCCCCGGGGAGCTGTTTTTT. Its translation: CASILASGGAPVPGELFF. Looking up the rest from reference TRBV19 and TRBJ2-2 gives the full variable domain: DGGITQSPKYLFRKEGQNVTLSCEQNLNHDAMYWYRQDPGQGLRLIYYSQIVNDFQKGDIAEGYSVSREKKESFPLTVTSAQKNPTAFYLCASILASGGAPVPGELFFGEGSRLTVL.

Notes on this clone: Other DNA sequences within the sample encode an identical CDR3. The rearrangement uses TRBV3-1 (or the pseudogene TRBV3-2) and TRBJ1-1; D call uncertain. Germline CDR1 and CDR2: LGHDT and YNNKEL (reference sequence). This CDR3 region has 13 residues. The V end lost 4 bases, the J end lost 0 bases, and 6 bases lay between the germline ends. DNA for the CDR3: TGTGCCAGCAGCCTAAGCATGAACACTGAAGCTTTCTTT. Protein sequence: CASSLSMNTEAFF.

The genes are TRBV9 and TRBJ2-2; 10 positions agree with TRBD2. The germline V gene has CDR1 SGDLS and CDR2 YYNGEE. Trimming took 6 bases from V and 4 from J; bases not matched to a gene: 9. This CDR3 has 16 amino acids. CDR3 protein: CASTAGGLSPTGELFF. In DNA form, the CDR3 reads TGTGCCAGCACAGCGGGAGGGCTTTCCCCCACCGGGGAGCTGTTTTTT.

The chain joins TRBV7-8 to TRBJ1-4; 11 bases align to TRBD1. CDR1 and CDR2 (germline): SGHVS, FQNEAQ. J gave up 1 base and V 9 bases, and 10 bases lay outside the gene matches. The CDR3 runs 17 residues. CDR3 amino acids: CASQSGTGGRTNEKLFF. Here the CDR3 DNA reads TGTGCCAGTCAGTCGGGGACAGGGGGAAGAACTAATGAAAAACTGTTTTTT. Complete variable domain (other parts from reference TRBV7-8 and TRBJ1-4): GAGVSQSPRYKVAKRGQDVALRCDPISGHVSLFWYQQALGQGPEFLTYFQNEAQLDKSGLPSDRFFAERPEGSVSTLKIQRTQQEDSAVYLCASQSGTGGRTNEKLFFGSGTQLSVL.

This chain links TRBV11-2 with TRBJ1-2; no definite D call. The V end lost 5 bases, the J end lost 2 bases, and 9 bases lay between the germline ends. Looked up from germline, CDR1 is SGHAT and CDR2 is FQNNGV. This CDR3 contains 13 residues. The chain's CDR3 is CASSQTDNYGYTF. The DNA for the CDR3 is TGTGCCAGCAGCCAAACAGACAACTATGGCTACACCTTC. Looking up the rest from reference TRBV11-2 and TRBJ1-2 gives the full variable domain: EAGVAQSPRYKIIEKRQSVAFWCNPISGHATLYWYQQILGQGPKLLIQFQNNGVVDDSQLPKDRFSAERLKGVDSTLKIQPAKLEDSAVYLCASSQTDNYGYTFGSGTRLTVV.

This sequence joins TRBV19 and TRBJ1-5, with D perhaps TRBD1 (6 bases). The CDR3 totals 16 residues. CDR1 LNHDA and CDR2 SQIVND come from the germline V gene (reference sequence). V was cut by 5 bases and J by 0 bases, with 14 bases left in between. CDR3 in DNA: TGTGCCAGTAGTCCCCCGACAGGTTATAGCAATCAGCCCCAGCATTTT. This gives the protein CASSPPTGYSNQPQHF. Full variable domain (missing parts from reference TRBV19 and TRBJ1-5): DGGITQSPKYLFRKEGQNVTLSCEQNLNHDAMYWYRQDPGQGLRLIYYSQIVNDFQKGDIAEGYSVSREKKESFPLTVTSAQKNPTAFYLCASSPPTGYSNQPQHFGDGTRLSIL.

The J gene is TRBJ1-4, the V gene TRBV28, with 7 bases lining up with TRBD1. CDR3 size: 13 residues. The junction had 11 bases not matched to a gene; V was cut back by 4 bases and J by 15 bases. CDR1 and CDR2 (germline): MDHEN, SYDVKM. The CDR3 is CASSSGTEIPLFF. The CDR3, as DNA: TGTGCCAGCAGTTCTGGGACAGAAATACCTTTGTTTTTT. The variable domain in full, completed from reference TRBV28 and TRBJ1-4, reads DVKVTQSSRYLVKRTGEKVFLECVQDMDHENMFWYRQDPGLGLRLIYFSYDVKMKEKGDIPEGYSVSREKKERFSLILESASTNQTSMYLCASSSGTEIPLFFGSGTQLSVL.

V gene TRBV27 combines with J gene TRBJ2-3; TRBD2 agrees at 8 bases. The CDR3 has 16 amino acids. CDR1 is MNHEY, CDR2 SMNVEV, per germline (reference sequence). The V and J ends lost 5 bases and 0 bases, in that order; junction bases with no gene match: 7. CDR3 protein: CASSRPGGLSTDTQYF. For the CDR3, the DNA is TGTGCCAGCAGTCGCCCGGGGGGGCTTAGCACAGATACGCAGTATTTT.

The V call is TRBV7-2, the J call TRBJ1-1, with TRBD1 as a possible D gene (5 bases). CDR1 is SGHTA and CDR2 is FQGNSA in the germline V gene. V was trimmed by 1 base and J by 4 bases, leaving 10 bases between them. This CDR3 comprises 14 residues. As DNA, the CDR3 is TGTGCCAGCAGCTTAGACAGGACTACCACTGAAGCTTTCTTT. Its protein product is CASSLDRTTTEAFF.

This clone was counted once. This sequence joins TRBV11-2 and TRBJ2-7; 7 bases map to TRBD1. Germline V gives CDR1 SGHAT, CDR2 FQNNGV. The CDR3 sequence is 14 residues long. Trimming at V came to 1 base and at J to 5 bases, leaving 5 bases not matched to a gene. CDR3 sequence (DNA): TGTGCCAGCAGCTTAGTAGGGACAGTGGACGAGCAGTACTTC. This codes for CASSLVGTVDEQYF.